What follows describes a single T cell receptor beta chain. This sample is part of a study of PD-L1 blockade in urothelial cancer. Study details: Atezolizumab was started by patients in 2014 at 1,200 mg intravenously every 3 weeks. Counts from blood samples showed a median of 141,255 T cells.

The sample's time point: pretreatment peripheral blood. Repertoires were generated with immunoSEQ multiplex PCR, while TCRdb's copy carries only in-frame clones and drops some. In the table there are fewer than 65,000 clones, around 88% of which are singletons. The sequence was collected from a woman aged 60 to 75 with urothelial cancer. The sample here was PBMCs, taken around atezolizumab (anti-PD-L1) treatment.

Here the CDR3 DNA reads TGTGCCAGCAGCGTTGGCGGGAGAAGGACCCCTACGCAGTATTTT. The encoded protein is CASSVGGRRTPTQYF. The genes are TRBV9 and TRBJ2-3, with TRBD2 matching over 7 bases. This CDR3 is built from 15 residues. Germline trimming cut 2 bases from V and 8 bases from J; bases unmatched to any gene: 11. Germline values: CDR1 SGDLS, CDR2 YYNGEE.